This is a list of T cell receptor beta chains from one sample in a study of T cells in localized non-small cell lung cancer. The table came from immunoSEQ multiplex PCR; TCRdb's copy has only in-frame clones and leaves some out. The data show under 35,000 clones, 78% seen once. Source: peripheral blood, taken before any cancer treatment. The receptors shown here come from a male donor aged 60 or older with stage II squamous cell lung carcinoma. Each CDR3 is given with its conserved first and last residue. The D gene is left open where the match is weak. Clone sizes are given selectively: once, few, many, or a class where the clone is expanded.

V gene: TRBV6-1
J gene: TRBJ2-2
D gene: -
clone size: -
CDR3 protein: CASSALRRTGELFF
CDR3 DNA: TGTGCCAGCAGTGCTCTACGAAGGACCGGGGAGCTGTTTTTT

V gene: TRBV9
J gene: TRBJ1-1
D gene: -
clone size: -
CDR3 protein: CASSPAGGANTEAFF
CDR3 DNA: TGTGCCAGCAGCCCAGCGGGGGGGGCGAACACTGAAGCTTTCTTT

V gene: TRBV6-5
J gene: TRBJ1-2
D gene: TRBD1
clone size: -
CDR3 protein: CASSPGTGGYGYTF
CDR3 DNA: TGTGCCAGCAGTCCTGGGACAGGGGGGTATGGCTACACCTTC

V gene: TRBV6-1
J gene: TRBJ2-1
D gene: -
clone size: few
CDR3 protein: CASSEDGASEFF
CDR3 DNA: TGTGCCAGCAGTGAAGATGGAGCTAGCGAGTTCTTC

V gene: TRBV11-2
J gene: TRBJ1-2
D gene: TRBD1
clone size: -
CDR3 protein: CASSSGTVYGYTF
CDR3 DNA: TGTGCCAGCAGTTCCGGGACAGTCTATGGCTACACCTTC

V gene: TRBV30
J gene: TRBJ1-2
D gene: -
clone size: few
CDR3 protein: CAWSTGLYGYTF
CDR3 DNA: TGTGCCTGGTCCACAGGGCTCTATGGCTACACCTTC

V gene: TRBV18
J gene: TRBJ1-5
D gene: TRBD1
clone size: -
CDR3 protein: CASSPGQHSNQPQHF
CDR3 DNA: TGTGCCAGCTCACCGGGACAGCATAGCAATCAGCCCCAGCATTTT

V gene: TRBV18
J gene: TRBJ2-2
D gene: -
clone size: -
CDR3 protein: CASSPGGNTGELFF
CDR3 DNA: TGTGCCAGCTCACCAGGGGGAAACACCGGGGAGCTGTTTTTT

V gene: TRBV6-5
J gene: TRBJ1-1
D gene: TRBD1
clone size: -
CDR3 protein: CASIRTGYTEAFF
CDR3 DNA: TGTGCCAGCATCCGGACAGGATACACTGAAGCTTTCTTT

V gene: TRBV5-4
J gene: TRBJ2-1
D gene: -
clone size: -
CDR3 protein: CASSSSRGESYNEQFF
CDR3 DNA: TGTGCCAGCAGCTCGTCAAGGGGGGAGTCCTACAATGAGCAGTTCTTC

V gene: TRBV2
J gene: TRBJ1-2
D gene: -
clone size: -
CDR3 protein: CASSSYDSRYGYTF
CDR3 DNA: TGTGCCAGCAGTTCTTACGACTCACGGTATGGCTACACCTTC

V gene: TRBV25-1
J gene: TRBJ2-7
D gene: -
clone size: -
CDR3 protein: CAFRRGSYEQYF
CDR3 DNA: TGTGCCTTCAGGAGGGGTTCCTACGAGCAGTACTTC

V gene: TRBV29-1
J gene: TRBJ2-3
D gene: -
clone size: -
CDR3 protein: CSVESRSDTDTQYF
CDR3 DNA: TGCAGCGTTGAGTCGAGGAGTGACACAGATACGCAGTATTTT

V gene: TRBV5-1
J gene: TRBJ1-1
D gene: -
clone size: -
CDR3 protein: CASSLDPGNTEAFF
CDR3 DNA: TGCGCCAGCAGCTTGGATCCGGGAAACACTGAAGCTTTCTTT

V gene: TRBV5-1
J gene: TRBJ2-1
D gene: TRBD2
clone size: -
CDR3 protein: CASSWTSGRPNEQFF
CDR3 DNA: TGCGCCAGCAGTTGGACTAGCGGGAGGCCCAATGAGCAGTTCTTC

V gene: TRBV18
J gene: TRBJ1-3
D gene: -
clone size: -
CDR3 protein: CASSPAGNTIYF
CDR3 DNA: TGTGCCAGCTCACCAGCGGGAAACACCATATATTTT

V gene: TRBV30
J gene: TRBJ2-2
D gene: -
clone size: -
CDR3 protein: CAWPLNTGELFF
CDR3 DNA: TGTGCCTGGCCCTTAAACACCGGGGAGCTGTTTTTT

V gene: TRBV30
J gene: TRBJ2-5
D gene: TRBD1
clone size: -
CDR3 protein: CAWTTGESWTQYF
CDR3 DNA: TGTGCCTGGACCACAGGGGAATCATGGACCCAGTACTTC

V gene: TRBV6-6
J gene: TRBJ2-3
D gene: -
clone size: -
CDR3 protein: CASSSGLGTDTQYF
CDR3 DNA: TGTGCCAGCAGTAGCGGGTTGGGCACAGATACGCAGTATTTT

V gene: TRBV5-1
J gene: TRBJ1-2
D gene: -
clone size: -
CDR3 protein: CASSLDAGSNYGYTF
CDR3 DNA: TGCGCCAGCAGCTTGGATGCGGGGAGCAACTATGGCTACACCTTC

V gene: TRBV25-1
J gene: TRBJ1-3
D gene: TRBD1
clone size: -
CDR3 protein: CASSREGTGSGNTIYF
CDR3 DNA: TGTGCCAGCAGTCGGGAGGGGACAGGCTCTGGAAACACCATATATTTT

V gene: TRBV7-9
J gene: TRBJ1-2
D gene: -
clone size: -
CDR3 protein: CAGDSPVVFGYTF
CDR3 DNA: TGTGCCGGAGACTCTCCCGTGGTTTTTGGCTACACCTTC

V gene: TRBV5-1
J gene: TRBJ2-7
D gene: TRBD1
clone size: -
CDR3 protein: CASSSRTGTYEQYF
CDR3 DNA: TGCGCCAGCAGCTCCCGGACAGGGACCTACGAGCAGTACTTC

V gene: TRBV27
J gene: TRBJ1-1
D gene: -
clone size: -
CDR3 protein: CASSSPETGRTEAFF
CDR3 DNA: TGTGCCAGCAGTTCCCCGGAAACCGGGAGGACTGAAGCTTTCTTT

V gene: TRBV6-1
J gene: TRBJ1-5
D gene: -
clone size: -
CDR3 protein: CASSELGIGPQHF
CDR3 DNA: TGTGCCAGCAGTGAACTTGGGATTGGGCCCCAGCATTTT

V gene: TRBV15
J gene: TRBJ2-5
D gene: -
clone size: -
CDR3 protein: CATSRGPLGGDYQETQYF
CDR3 DNA: TGTGCCACCAGCAGAGGGCCGTTGGGGGGCGATTATCAAGAGACCCAGTACTTC

V gene: TRBV19
J gene: TRBJ2-2
D gene: -
clone size: -
CDR3 protein: CASSRRVTSAGGELFF
CDR3 DNA: TGTGCCAGTAGCAGGCGGGTTACGTCAGCAGGCGGGGAGCTGTTTTTT

V gene: TRBV27
J gene: TRBJ1-3
D gene: TRBD1
clone size: -
CDR3 protein: CASSSLGQGVTIYF
CDR3 DNA: TGTGCCAGCAGTTCACTTGGACAGGGAGTAACCATATATTTT

V gene: TRBV7-6
J gene: TRBJ1-3
D gene: -
clone size: -
CDR3 protein: CASSSTVGPGNTIYF
CDR3 DNA: TGTGCCAGCAGCTCCACAGTGGGGCCTGGAAACACCATATATTTT

V gene: TRBV27
J gene: TRBJ1-6
D gene: -
clone size: -
CDR3 protein: CASSPLGGGAYSPLHF
CDR3 DNA: TGTGCCAGCAGTCCCTTGGGGGGAGGTGCCTATTCACCCCTCCACTTT

V gene: TRBV18
J gene: TRBJ2-5
D gene: -
clone size: -
CDR3 protein: CASSAEETQYF
CDR3 DNA: TGTGCCAGCTCAGCCGAAGAGACCCAGTACTTC

V gene: TRBV27
J gene: TRBJ1-4
D gene: -
clone size: -
CDR3 protein: CASSYTTNEKLFF
CDR3 DNA: TGTGCCAGCAGTTATACAACTAATGAAAAACTGTTTTTT